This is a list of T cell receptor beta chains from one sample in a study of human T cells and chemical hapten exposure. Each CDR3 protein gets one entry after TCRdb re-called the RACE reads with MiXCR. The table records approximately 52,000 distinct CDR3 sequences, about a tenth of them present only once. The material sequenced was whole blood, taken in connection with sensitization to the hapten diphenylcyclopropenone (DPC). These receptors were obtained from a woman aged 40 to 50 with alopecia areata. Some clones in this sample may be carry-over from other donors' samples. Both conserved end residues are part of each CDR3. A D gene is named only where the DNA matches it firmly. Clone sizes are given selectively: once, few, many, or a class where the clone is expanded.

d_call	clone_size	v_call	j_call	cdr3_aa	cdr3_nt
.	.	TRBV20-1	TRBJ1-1	CSARARGPYTEAFF	TGCAGTGCTAGAGCCCGGGGGCCGTACACTGAAGCTTTCTTT
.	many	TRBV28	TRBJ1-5	CASSGGSQPQHF	TGTGCCAGCAGCGGGGGGAGTCAGCCCCAGCATTTT
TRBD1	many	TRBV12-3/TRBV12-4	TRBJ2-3	CASSNRDRDTDTQYF	TGTGCCAGCAGTAACCGGGACAGGGACACAGATACGCAGTATTTT
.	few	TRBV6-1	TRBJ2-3	CASSSEGQSTDTQYF	TGTGCCAGCAGCTCGGAGGGACAGAGCACAGATACGCAGTATTTT
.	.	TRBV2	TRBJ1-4	CASSQGRVNEKLFF	TGTGCCAGCAGCCAAGGCAGGGTTAATGAAAAACTGTTTTTT
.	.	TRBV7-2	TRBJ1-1	CASSLVRLGANTEAFF	TGTGCCAGCAGCTTAGTAAGGTTAGGGGCAAACACTGAAGCTTTCTTT
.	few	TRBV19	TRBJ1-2	CASREMGSQDYGYTF	TGTGCCAGTCGTGAGATGGGGAGTCAGGACTATGGCTACACCTTC
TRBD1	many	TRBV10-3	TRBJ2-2	CAISTGATGELFF	TGTGCCATCAGCACAGGGGCCACCGGGGAGCTGTTTTTT
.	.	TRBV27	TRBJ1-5	CASSFVGGSNQPQHF	TGTGCCAGCAGTTTTGTAGGAGGGAGCAATCAGCCCCAGCATTTT
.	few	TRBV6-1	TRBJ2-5	CASSGYNIETQYF	TGTGCCAGCAGTGGGTATAACATAGAGACCCAGTACTTC
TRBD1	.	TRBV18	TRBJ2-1	CASSPPGTAYNEQFF	TGTGCCAGCTCACCACCGGGGACAGCCTACAATGAGCAGTTCTTC
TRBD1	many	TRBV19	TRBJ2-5	CASSTTGEPESTQYF	TGTGCCAGTTCTACGACAGGGGAGCCTGAGTCGACCCAGTACTTC
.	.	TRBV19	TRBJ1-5	CASRLVQGNQPQHF	TGTGCCAGTAGGTTGGTCCAGGGGAATCAGCCCCAGCATTTT
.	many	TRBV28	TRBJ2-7	CASSLGSSYEQYF	TGTGCCAGCAGCTTAGGGAGCTCCTACGAGCAGTACTTC
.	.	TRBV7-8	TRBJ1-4	CASSLAGWRRLATNEKLFF	TGTGCCAGCAGCTTGGCTGGCTGGCGGCGACTCGCAACTAATGAAAAACTGTTTTTT
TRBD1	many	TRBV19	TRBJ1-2	CASRTGNYGYTF	TGTGCCAGCCGGACAGGGAACTATGGCTACACCTTC